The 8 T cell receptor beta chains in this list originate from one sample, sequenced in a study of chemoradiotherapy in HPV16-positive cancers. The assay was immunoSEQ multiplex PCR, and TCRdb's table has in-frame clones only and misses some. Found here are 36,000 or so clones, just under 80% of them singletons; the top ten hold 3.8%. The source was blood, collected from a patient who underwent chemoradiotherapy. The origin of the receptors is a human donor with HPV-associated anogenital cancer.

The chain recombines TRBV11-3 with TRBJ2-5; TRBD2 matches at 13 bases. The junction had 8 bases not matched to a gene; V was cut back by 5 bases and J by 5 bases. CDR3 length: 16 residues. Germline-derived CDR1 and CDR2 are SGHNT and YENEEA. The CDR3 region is CASSASGTSGVETQYF. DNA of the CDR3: TGTGCCAGCAGCGCGTCCGGGACTAGCGGGGTTGAGACCCAGTACTTC.

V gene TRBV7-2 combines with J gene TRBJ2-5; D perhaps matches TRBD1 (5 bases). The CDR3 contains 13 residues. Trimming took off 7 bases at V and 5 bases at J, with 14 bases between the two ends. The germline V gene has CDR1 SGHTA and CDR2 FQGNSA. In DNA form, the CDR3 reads TGTGCCAGCACCTCAAGGGGCCGCGAGACCCAGTACTTC. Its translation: CASTSRGRETQYF.

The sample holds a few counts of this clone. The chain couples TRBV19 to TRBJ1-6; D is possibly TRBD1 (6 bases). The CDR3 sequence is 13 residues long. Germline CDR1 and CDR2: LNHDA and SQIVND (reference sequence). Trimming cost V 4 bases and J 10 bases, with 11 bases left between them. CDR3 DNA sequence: TGTGCCAGTAGTAGGCAGGGGAACTCACCCCTCCACTTT. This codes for CASSRQGNSPLHF.

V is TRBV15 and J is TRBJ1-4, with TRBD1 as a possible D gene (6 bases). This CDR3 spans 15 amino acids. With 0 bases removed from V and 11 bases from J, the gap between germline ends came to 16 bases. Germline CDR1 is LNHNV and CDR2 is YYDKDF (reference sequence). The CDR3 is CATSREQGMGKKLFF. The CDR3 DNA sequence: TGTGCCACCAGCAGAGAACAGGGAATGGGGAAGAAACTGTTTTTT.

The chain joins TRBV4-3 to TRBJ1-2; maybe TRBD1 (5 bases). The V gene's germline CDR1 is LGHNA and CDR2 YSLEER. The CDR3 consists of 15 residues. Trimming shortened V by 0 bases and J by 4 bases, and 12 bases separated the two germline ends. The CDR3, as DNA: TGCGCCAGCAGCCAAGATCGGGGGGTTGGCTATGGCTACACCTTC. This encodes CASSQDRGVGYGYTF.

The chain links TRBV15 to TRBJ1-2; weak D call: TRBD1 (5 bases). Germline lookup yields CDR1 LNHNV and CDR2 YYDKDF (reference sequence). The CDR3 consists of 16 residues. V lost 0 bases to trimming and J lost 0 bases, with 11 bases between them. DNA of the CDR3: TGTGCCACCAGCAGAGATCCCTGGGGGACTAACTATGGCTACACCTTC. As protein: CATSRDPWGTNYGYTF.

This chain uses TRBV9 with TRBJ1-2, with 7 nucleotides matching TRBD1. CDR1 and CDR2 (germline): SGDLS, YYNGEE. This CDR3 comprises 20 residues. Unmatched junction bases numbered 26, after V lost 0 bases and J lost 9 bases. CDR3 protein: CASSVATEGTVLPSGDRYTF. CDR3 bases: TGTGCCAGCAGCGTAGCTACTGAGGGGACAGTACTCCCCTCGGGGGACCGCTACACCTTC.

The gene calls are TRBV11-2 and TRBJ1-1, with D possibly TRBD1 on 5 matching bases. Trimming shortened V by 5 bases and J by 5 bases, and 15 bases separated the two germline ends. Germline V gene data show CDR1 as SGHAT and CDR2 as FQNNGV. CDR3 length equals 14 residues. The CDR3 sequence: CASSQTGGSTEAFF. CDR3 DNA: TGTGCCAGCAGCCAGACGGGGGGTTCAACTGAAGCTTTCTTT. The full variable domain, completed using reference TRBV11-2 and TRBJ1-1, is EAGVAQSPRYKIIEKRQSVAFWCNPISGHATLYWYQQILGQGPKLLIQFQNNGVVDDSQLPKDRFSAERLKGVDSTLKIQPAKLEDSAVYLCASSQTGGSTEAFFGQGTRLTVV.